The 18 T cell receptor beta chains below all came from one sample that was sequenced in a study of blood T cell repertoires in COVID-19. Here immunoSEQ multiplex PCR was the method, and the copy in TCRdb shows in-frame clones only, minus some. The sample holds 200,000 to 250,000 clones, around 84% seen once. The specimen was peripheral blood. These receptors were collected from a woman under 30 with acute or convalescent COVID-19.

The chain employs TRBV7-2 and TRBJ2-7; D may be TRBD2 (7 bases). V was cut by 1 base and J by 5 bases, with 15 bases left in between. Germline CDR1 and CDR2: SGHTA and FQGNSA. The CDR3 loop spans 15 amino acids. CDR3 in DNA: TGTGCCAGCAGCTTAGTTTTGGGGGGGCTCAACGAGCAGTACTTC. Translation gives CASSLVLGGLNEQYF.

The chain is built from TRBV6-5 and TRBJ1-1, with TRBD1 as a possible D gene (6 bases). Germline CDR1 reads MNHEY; CDR2 reads SVGAGI. The V gene lost 8 bases and the J gene lost 3 bases, with 10 bases spanning the gap. The CDR3 runs 12 residues. This chain's CDR3 is CASGYRDTEAFF. DNA of the CDR3: TGTGCCAGCGGATACAGGGACACTGAAGCTTTCTTT.

This chain joins TRBV7-9 and TRBJ2-1; maybe TRBD2 (5 bases). V lost 0 bases and J lost 5, with 5 bases in between. Germline V CDR1 and CDR2: SEHNR, FQNEAQ (reference sequence). The CDR3 is 13 amino acids. The CDR3 spells CASSLAGDNEQFF. The CDR3 DNA reads TGTGCCAGCAGCTTAGCGGGAGACAATGAGCAGTTCTTC.

This clone has more than one count but fewer than ten. The chain employs TRBV21-1 and TRBJ1-2. TRBV21-1 counts as a pseudogene. There are 16 residues in the CDR3. The CDR3 nucleotides read TGTGCCAGCGGCTACGGCGGAGGGTACATAAACTATGGCTACACCTTC. It codes for CASGYGGGYINYGYTF.

For the CDR3, the DNA is TGCAGCGTCGAGGGACTAGCGGGAGTATCCTACAATGAGCAGTTCTTC. Its translation is CSVEGLAGVSYNEQFF. J is TRBJ2-1 and V is TRBV29-1, with 14 bases identical to TRBD2. The CDR3 is made up of 16 amino acids. Looked up from germline, CDR1 is SQVTM and CDR2 is ANQGSEA. With V trimmed by 6 bases and J by 1 base, 5 bases remained unmatched.

This rearrangement joins TRBV7-9 to TRBJ2-2; D remains unclear. The CDR3 sequence is 12 residues long. Germline CDR1 reads SEHNR; CDR2 reads FQNEAQ (reference sequence). The germline V and J ends were trimmed by 3 bases and 6 bases, with 5 bases remaining between them. In DNA, the CDR3 is TGTGCCAGCAGCTTCCTTGCCGGGGAGCTGTTTTTT. It yields the protein CASSFLAGELFF.

The chain couples TRBV10-3 to TRBJ2-7, with 7 positions matching TRBD2. There are 14 residues in the CDR3. CDR1 ENHRY and CDR2 SYGVKD come from the germline V gene. J was trimmed by 0 bases and V by 4 bases; bases with no gene match: 3. CDR3 amino acids: CAISGEGSSYEQYF. The CDR3 DNA follows: TGTGCCATCAGTGGGGAGGGGTCCTCCTACGAGCAGTACTTC.

The J gene is TRBJ2-1, the V gene TRBV7-9; the match to TRBD2 covers 7 bases. The CDR3 is 14 amino acids. With 5 bases clipped from V and 9 bases from J, the junction kept 10 bases outside the gene matches. Germline V gene sequence: CDR1 SEHNR, CDR2 FQNEAQ (reference sequence). The CDR3, as DNA: TGTGCCAGCAGCGAGCCCACAACTAGCGTTGAGCAGTTCTTC. As protein: CASSEPTTSVEQFF.

This clone was observed once. V and J are TRBV28 and TRBJ2-1; 9 bases align to TRBD2. This CDR3 region has 16 residues. Trimming removed 2 bases from V and 5 bases from J; junction bases left unmatched: 7. Germline V lookup: CDR1 MDHEN, CDR2 SYDVKM. The CDR3 protein is CASSLRASGTNNEQFF. The DNA for the CDR3 is TGTGCCAGCAGTTTAAGGGCTAGCGGGACAAACAATGAGCAGTTCTTC.

The chain combines TRBV5-8 with TRBJ2-5; D possibly corresponds to TRBD2 (6 bases). The CDR3 is 14 residues long. CDR1 and CDR2 from the germline V gene are SGHTS and YDEGEE. V was pared by 2 bases and J by 5 bases, with 13 bases between. CDR3 amino acids: CASSFTGTPETQYF. The CDR3, as DNA: TGTGCCAGCAGCTTCACCGGGACTCCCGAGACCCAGTACTTC.

This clone has only one observation. The chain combines TRBV9 with TRBJ2-5; 8 bases are shared with TRBD1. This CDR3 comprises 15 residues. The V and J ends lost 3 bases and 4 bases, in that order; junction bases with no gene match: 8. Germline V CDR1 and CDR2: SGDLS, YYNGEE. The CDR3 nucleotides are TGTGCCAGCAGCGGACAGGGGAGAAGTGGAGAGACCCAGTACTTC. Translation gives CASSGQGRSGETQYF.

The chain has TRBV27 and TRBJ2-7; 14 nucleotides match TRBD2. V lost 6 bases and J lost 2; bases outside the gene matches: 15. The CDR3 covers 19 residues. From germline, CDR1 is MNHEY and CDR2 SMNVEV (reference sequence). The CDR3 nucleotides are TGTGCCAGCAGCGCTGAACCGGGACTAGCGGGAGAGCTGCCCTACGAGCAGTACTTC. Amino acid sequence: CASSAEPGLAGELPYEQYF.

The chain links TRBV7-2 to TRBJ2-7, with D possibly matching TRBD2 (5 bases). There are 14 residues in the CDR3. The germline V and J ends were trimmed by 0 bases and 6 bases, with 12 bases remaining between them. Germline CDR1 and CDR2: SGHTA and FQGNSA. CDR3 DNA: TGTGCCAGCAGCTTAGCGCTGGGGAGCGGCGAGCAGTACTTC. Protein: CASSLALGSGEQYF.

The V gene is TRBV5-4, the J gene TRBJ2-3, with 9 bases aligning to TRBD2. The CDR3 loop spans 16 amino acids. The J segment lost 5 bases and the V segment lost 4 bases, leaving 11 bases of the junction unmatched. Germline-derived CDR1 and CDR2 are SGHNT and YYREEE (reference sequence). CDR3 sequence: CASSGSSGRNLDTQYF. CDR3 DNA: TGTGCCAGCAGCGGATCGAGCGGGAGGAATTTAGATACGCAGTATTTT.

This clone was recorded only once. This rearrangement joins TRBV9 to TRBJ1-1, with a tentative D call TRBD1 (6 bases). Trimming took off 0 bases at V and 4 bases at J, with 19 bases between the two ends. This CDR3 is 17 amino acids long. Germline V gene sequence: CDR1 SGDLS, CDR2 YYNGEE. CDR3 nucleotides: TGTGCCAGCAGCGTAGAATCGTTCGGGGGGGCGAGCACTGAAGCTTTCTTT. It encodes CASSVESFGGASTEAFF.

The rearrangement uses TRBV4-3 and TRBJ2-1, with D perhaps matching TRBD1 (5 bases). From germline, CDR1 is LGHNA and CDR2 YSLEER. The CDR3 extends over 14 amino acids. With 0 bases removed from V and 7 bases from J, the gap between germline ends came to 10 bases. CDR3 in DNA: TGCGCCAGCAGCCAAGATATAGGGGCGAATGAGCAGTTCTTC. Its protein is CASSQDIGANEQFF.

The V call is TRBV27, the J call TRBJ2-5, with D tentatively TRBD1 (5 bases). This CDR3 region has 15 residues. Per germline, CDR1 MNHEY and CDR2 SMNVEV (reference sequence). V lost 4 bases, J lost 3 bases, and 15 bases lay in between. CDR3 amino acids: CASSSLGEQEETQYF. For the CDR3, the DNA is TGTGCCAGCAGTTCTCTTGGAGAACAGGAAGAGACCCAGTACTTC.

The J gene is TRBJ1-4, the V gene TRBV25-1; D might be TRBD1 (6 bases). The CDR3 runs to 15 residues. The germline gives CDR1 MGHDK, CDR2 SYGVNS. Trimming removed 6 bases at V and 6 bases at J, with 17 bases between. The CDR3 nucleotides read TGTGCCAGCAGCGACTTCCGGGACACCTATGAAAAACTGTTTTTT. Residues: CASSDFRDTYEKLFF.